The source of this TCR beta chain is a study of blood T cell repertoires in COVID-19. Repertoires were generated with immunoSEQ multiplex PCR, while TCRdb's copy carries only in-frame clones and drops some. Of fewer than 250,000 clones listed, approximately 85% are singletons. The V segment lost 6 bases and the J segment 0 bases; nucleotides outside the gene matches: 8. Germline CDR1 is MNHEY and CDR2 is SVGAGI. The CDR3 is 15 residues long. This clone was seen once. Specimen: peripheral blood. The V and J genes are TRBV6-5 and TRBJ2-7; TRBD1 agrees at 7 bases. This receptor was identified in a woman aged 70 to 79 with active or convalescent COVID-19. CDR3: CASSPTGVSSYEQYF. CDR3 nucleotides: TGTGCCAGCAGCCCAACAGGGGTAAGCTCCTACGAGCAGTACTTC.